A selection of T cell receptor beta chains follows, all from one sample in a study of response to subunit inactivated influenza vaccine. TCRdb processed the RT-PCR reads anew with MiXCR; each CDR3 protein has one entry. Here the sample spans roughly 170,000 distinct CDR3 sequences, around 9.2% being singletons. The specimen was non-naive T cells sorted from PBMCs, collected on the day of vaccination. The receptors were sampled from a man aged 50-60 years who received an inactivated influenza vaccine. The CDR3 runs from the conserved cysteine through the conserved F or W.

TRBV4-1	TRBJ2-7	CASSREQGYEQYF
TRBV9	TRBJ2-3	CASSVGVAGSTDTQYF
TRBV7-8	TRBJ1-5	CASSLASDNQPQHF
TRBV6-1	TRBJ1-1	CASSRDRGLGNTEAFF
TRBV12-3/TRBV12-4	TRBJ2-2	CASSLERGPNTGELFF
TRBV28	TRBJ2-1	CASSFREGLEQFF
TRBV7-2	TRBJ2-7	CASSPRQASYEQYF
TRBV6-1	TRBJ1-2	CASSGVLGYGYTF
TRBV15	TRBJ2-4	CATSRDTEVKNIQYF
TRBV2	TRBJ2-3	CASSKGLAGVDTQYF
TRBV4-3	TRBJ1-3	CASSQSHDGNTIYF
TRBV27	TRBJ1-6	CASSEGGGFSYNSPLHF
TRBV5-5	TRBJ2-1	CASSLGVEYKNEQFF
TRBV9	TRBJ2-3	CASSSGLAGGVDTTDTQYF
TRBV12-3/TRBV12-4	TRBJ1-2	CASSRDAVVRGYTF
TRBV20-1	TRBJ2-5	CSAGPPDRKETQYF
TRBV7-8	TRBJ2-3	CASSLDSGGAPNTQYF
TRBV6-2/TRBV6-3	TRBJ2-3	CASTLAGGPADTQYF
TRBV5-1	TRBJ2-2	CASSSNTGELFF
TRBV12-3/TRBV12-4	TRBJ2-2	CASTVGYTGELFF
TRBV24-1	TRBJ2-7	CATESPFTYEQYF
TRBV7-2	TRBJ2-3	CASSLRAVTDTQYF
TRBV2	TRBJ2-5	CASSTGRTSPETQYF
TRBV5-1	TRBJ1-1	CASSLLDITNTEAFF
TRBV19	TRBJ1-1	CASLRQGNTEAFF
TRBV4-3	TRBJ1-1	CASSQEDQRSTGARTEAFF
TRBV12-3/TRBV12-4	TRBJ2-7	CASSLKLAALYEQYF
TRBV6-2/TRBV6-3	TRBJ2-7	CASSYLSGRYEQYF
TRBV15	TRBJ1-4	CATSRSPHRATNEKLFF
TRBV19	TRBJ2-3	CATKTLGAGGPGDTQYF
TRBV5-1	TRBJ1-1	CASSFRASGDTEAFF
TRBV12-3/TRBV12-4	TRBJ1-1	CASSLTGSEAFF
TRBV7-2	TRBJ2-2	CASSPWGTGELFF
TRBV7-8	TRBJ2-1	CASSLPGLARNEQFF
TRBV3-1	TRBJ2-1	CASSQAKCGTPYNEQFF
TRBV5-1	TRBJ2-3	CASSRGLAGERTDTQYF
TRBV6-1	TRBJ2-5	CASRLSGGQETQYF
TRBV5-1	TRBJ2-7	CASSLRDMGEQYF
TRBV2	TRBJ2-5	CASSPPDRVPPTQYF